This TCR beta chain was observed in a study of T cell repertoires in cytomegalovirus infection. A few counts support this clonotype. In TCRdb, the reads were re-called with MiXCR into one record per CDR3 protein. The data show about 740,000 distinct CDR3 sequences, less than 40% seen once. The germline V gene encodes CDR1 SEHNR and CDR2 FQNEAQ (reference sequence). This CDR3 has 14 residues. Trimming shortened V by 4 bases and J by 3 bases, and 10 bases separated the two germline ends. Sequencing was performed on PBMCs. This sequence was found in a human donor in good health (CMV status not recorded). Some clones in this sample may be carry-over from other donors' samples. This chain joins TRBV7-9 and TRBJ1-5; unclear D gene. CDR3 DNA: TGTGCCAGCAGCTCCGGACTGCTCAATCAGCCCCAGCATTTT. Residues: CASSSGLLNQPQHF.